The 9 T cell receptor beta chains given below trace back to one sample, sequenced in a study of cytomegalovirus exposure and HLA in healthy donors. With 60 Vbeta and 13 Jbeta primers, the PCR was carried out. Using immunoSEQ multiplex PCR, the repertoire was profiled, and TCRdb retains in-frame clones only, with some absent. The sample includes roughly 120,000 clones, around 70% of them seen just once. Sequencing was done on a sample of PBMCs. These TCRs come from a woman in her 40s in good health and CMV-seronegative.

The chain joins TRBV29-1 to TRBJ2-7, with 12 bases that match TRBD1. The length of the CDR3 is 13 residues. J was trimmed by 5 bases and V by 6 bases; bases with no gene match: 5. Germline V gene sequence: CDR1 SQVTM, CDR2 ANQGSEA. This CDR3 is CSVEGQGAHEQYF. The CDR3 region has the DNA TGCAGCGTGGAGGGACAGGGGGCCCACGAGCAGTACTTC.

In this sample, this clone turned up once. Germline is not matched at one junction end, which may reflect a read error. The sample holds other DNA sequences that translate to the same CDR3. The V gene is TRBV4-3, the J gene TRBJ2-1; 10 bases line up with TRBD2. The CDR3 consists of 15 residues. Germline V gives CDR1 LGHNA, CDR2 YSLEER. Written as DNA, the CDR3 is TGCGCCAGCAGTCAAGGCCTAGCGGGGGACAATGAGCAGTTCTTC. This translates into CASSQGLAGDNEQFF.

The chain employs TRBV28 and TRBJ1-4, with D possibly matching TRBD1 (5 bases). The CDR3 totals 13 residues. V shed 3 bases and J shed 14 bases, with 16 bases lying between them. CDR1 MDHEN and CDR2 SYDVKM come from the germline V gene. The CDR3 reads CASSFEVGAHLFF. The CDR3 DNA is TGTGCCAGCAGTTTTGAGGTTGGGGCCCACCTGTTTTTT.

This rearrangement joins TRBV19 to TRBJ2-7, with D possibly TRBD2 on 5 matching bases. The V end was cut by 6 bases, the J end by 2 bases, with 14 bases between. CDR3 length: 14 amino acids. The V gene's germline CDR1 is LNHDA and CDR2 SQIVND (reference sequence). CDR3 DNA: TGTGCCAGTAGCAAGCCGGGAAAAGCCTACGAGCAGTACTTC. It is translated as CASSKPGKAYEQYF.

As regards this clone: Distinct nucleotide sequences in the sample also encode this CDR3. This chain links TRBV18 with TRBJ2-1; 11 bases line up with TRBD2. Germline V gene data show CDR1 as KGHSH and CDR2 as LQKENI. This CDR3 comprises 14 residues. The V and J ends lost 3 bases and 6 bases, in that order; junction bases with no gene match: 1. In nucleotides, the CDR3 is TGTGCCAGCTCACCCCTAGCGGGAGGCAATGAGCAGTTCTTC. This encodes CASSPLAGGNEQFF.

The chain carries TRBV7-4 and TRBJ2-5; 8 bases line up with TRBD1. CDR3 size: 20 residues. The V gene end was trimmed by 2 bases and the J gene end by 1 base; junction bases not matched to a gene: 18. The germline V gene has CDR1 SGHVT and CDR2 SQSDAQ. The CDR3 region is CASSLRSGGLGGEIQETQYF. In nucleotides, the CDR3 is TGTGCCAGCAGCTTAAGGTCAGGGGGCCTGGGCGGGGAAATCCAAGAGACCCAGTACTTC.

The chain has TRBV6-4 and TRBJ2-3; tentatively, D is TRBD1 (6 bases). The V gene lost 3 bases and the J gene lost 8 bases, with 18 bases spanning the gap. Germline values: CDR1 MRHNA, CDR2 SNTAGT. This CDR3 has 15 amino acids. The chain's CDR3 is CASSESGGGSVTQYF. As DNA, the CDR3 is TGTGCCAGCAGTGAATCAGGTGGGGGCTCCGTTACGCAGTATTTT.

The chain joins TRBV7-3 to TRBJ2-1; 14 bases align to TRBD2. Trimming took 4 bases from V and 10 from J; bases not matched to a gene: 6. Looked up from germline, CDR1 is SGHTA and CDR2 is FQGTGA. The CDR3 loop spans 15 amino acids. CDR3 region: CASSSGTSGGGEQFF. The CDR3, as DNA: TGTGCCAGCAGCTCCGGGACTAGCGGGGGTGGGGAGCAGTTCTTC.

The genes are TRBV19 and TRBJ1-6, with 10 positions matching TRBD1. Germline lookup yields CDR1 LNHDA and CDR2 SQIVND (reference sequence). There are 17 residues in the CDR3. V shed 7 bases and J 8 bases; nucleotides not matched to a gene: 14. CDR3 region: CASTPGTGDLWDSPLHF. The CDR3 DNA reads TGTGCCAGTACTCCCGGGACAGGGGACCTCTGGGATTCACCCCTCCACTTT. The whole variable domain, remainder taken from reference TRBV19 and TRBJ1-6, is DGGITQSPKYLFRKEGQNVTLSCEQNLNHDAMYWYRQDPGQGLRLIYYSQIVNDFQKGDIAEGYSVSREKKESFPLTVTSAQKNPTAFYLCASTPGTGDLWDSPLHFGNGTRLTVT.